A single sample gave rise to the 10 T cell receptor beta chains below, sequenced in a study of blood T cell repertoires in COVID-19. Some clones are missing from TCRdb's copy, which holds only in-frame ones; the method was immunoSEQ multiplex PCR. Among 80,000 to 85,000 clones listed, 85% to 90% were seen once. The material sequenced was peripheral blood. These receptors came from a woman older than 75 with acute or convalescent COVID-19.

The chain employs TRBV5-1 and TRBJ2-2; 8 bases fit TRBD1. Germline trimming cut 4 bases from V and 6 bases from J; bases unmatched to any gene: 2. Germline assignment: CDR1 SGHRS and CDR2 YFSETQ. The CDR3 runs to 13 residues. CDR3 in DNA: TGCGCCAGCAGCGGACAGGGACCCGGGGAGCTGTTTTTT. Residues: CASSGQGPGELFF.

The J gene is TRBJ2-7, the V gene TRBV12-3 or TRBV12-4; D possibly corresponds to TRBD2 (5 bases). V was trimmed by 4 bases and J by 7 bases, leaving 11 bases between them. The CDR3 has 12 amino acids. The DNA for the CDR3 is TGTGCCAGCAGTTCGGGGTTAGGGGAGCAGTACTTC. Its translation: CASSSGLGEQYF.

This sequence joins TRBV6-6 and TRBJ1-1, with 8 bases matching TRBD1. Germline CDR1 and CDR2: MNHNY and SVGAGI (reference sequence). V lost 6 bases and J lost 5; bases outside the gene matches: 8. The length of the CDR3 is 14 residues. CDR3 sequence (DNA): TGTGCCAGCAGCCTCGGACAGGGAGGGACTGAAGCTTTCTTT. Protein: CASSLGQGGTEAFF.

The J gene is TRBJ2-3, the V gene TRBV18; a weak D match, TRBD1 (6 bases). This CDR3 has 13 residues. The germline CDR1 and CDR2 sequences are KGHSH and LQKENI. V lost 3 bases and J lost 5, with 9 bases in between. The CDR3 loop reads CASSPDRLDTQYF. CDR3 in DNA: TGTGCCAGCTCACCTGACAGGCTAGATACGCAGTATTTT.

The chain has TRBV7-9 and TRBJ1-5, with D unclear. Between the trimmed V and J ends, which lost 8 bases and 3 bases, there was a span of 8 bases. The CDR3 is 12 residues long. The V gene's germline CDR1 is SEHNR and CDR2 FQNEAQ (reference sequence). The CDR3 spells CASGQPNQPQHF. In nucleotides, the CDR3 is TGTGCCAGCGGGCAGCCCAATCAGCCCCAGCATTTT.

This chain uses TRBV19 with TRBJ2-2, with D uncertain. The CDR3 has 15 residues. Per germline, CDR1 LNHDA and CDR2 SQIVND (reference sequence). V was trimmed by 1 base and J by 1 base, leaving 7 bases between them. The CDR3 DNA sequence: TGTGCCAGTAGTATAGCCCCGGTGAACACCGGGGAGCTGTTTTTT. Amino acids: CASSIAPVNTGELFF.

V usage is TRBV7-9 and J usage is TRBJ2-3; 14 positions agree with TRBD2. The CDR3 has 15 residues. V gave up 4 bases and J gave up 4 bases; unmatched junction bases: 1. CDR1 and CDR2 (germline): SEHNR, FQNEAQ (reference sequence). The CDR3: CASSSTSGGADTQYF. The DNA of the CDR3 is TGTGCCAGCAGCTCGACTAGCGGGGGGGCAGATACGCAGTATTTT.

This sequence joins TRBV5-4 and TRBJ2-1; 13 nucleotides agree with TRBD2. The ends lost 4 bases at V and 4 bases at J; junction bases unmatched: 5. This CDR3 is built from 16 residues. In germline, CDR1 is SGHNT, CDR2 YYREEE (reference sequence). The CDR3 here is CASSRGLAGTYNEQFF. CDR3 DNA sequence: TGTGCCAGCAGCAGGGGACTAGCGGGGACGTACAATGAGCAGTTCTTC.

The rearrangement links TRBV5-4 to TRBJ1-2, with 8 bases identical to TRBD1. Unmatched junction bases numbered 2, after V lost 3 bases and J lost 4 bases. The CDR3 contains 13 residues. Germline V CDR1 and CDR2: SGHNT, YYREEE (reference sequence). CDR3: CASSWDRTYGYTF. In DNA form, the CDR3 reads TGTGCCAGCAGCTGGGACAGGACCTATGGCTACACCTTC.

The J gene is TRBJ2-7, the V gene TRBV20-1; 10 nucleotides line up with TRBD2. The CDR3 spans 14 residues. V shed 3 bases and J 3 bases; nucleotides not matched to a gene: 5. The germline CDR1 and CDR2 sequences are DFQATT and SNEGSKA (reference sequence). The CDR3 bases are TGCAGTGCTAGTTCTAGCGGGAGTTACTACGAGCAGTACTTC. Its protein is CSASSSGSYYEQYF.